The rows below give T cell receptor beta chains drawn from one sample of a study of T-cell memory formation after mild COVID-19. TCRdb re-analysed the 5' RACE reads in MiXCR, keeping a single row per CDR3 protein. This sample yields some 300,000 distinct CDR3 sequences, of which 20% to 25% are seen a single time; 20% to 25% belongs to the top ten. The specimen was PBMCs or a T cell subset sorted from them (not recorded which). The source of these receptors is a man between 18 and 29 years old who had mild COVID-19 (a few samples of this study predate the infection). Cell type and time point are not known. Both conserved end residues are part of each CDR3. A D gene is named only where the DNA matches it firmly. Size values are once, few and many counts, or a class for expanded clones, and some rows have none.

d_call,j_call,clone_size,v_call,cdr3_aa,cdr3_nt
.,TRBJ2-1,.,TRBV5-6,CASSLEAGVVGPNEQFF,TGTGCCAGCAGCTTGGAGGCAGGGGTTGTTGGTCCCAATGAGCAGTTCTTC
.,TRBJ1-2,.,TRBV29-1,CSGHNNYGYTF,TGCAGCGGCCACAATAACTATGGCTACACCTTC
TRBD2,TRBJ2-7,many,TRBV4-3,CASSQGLGDYVPYF,TGCGCCAGCAGCCAAGGTCTGGGGGACTACGTCCCGTACTTC
.,TRBJ2-5,few,TRBV15,CATSRDYNPTGPMGF,TGTGCCACCAGCAGAGATTACAATCCCACGGGACCCATGGGCTTC
TRBD1,TRBJ1-2,many,TRBV7-9,CASSRDSNYGYTF,TGTGCCAGCAGCCGGGACAGTAACTATGGCTACACCTTC
.,TRBJ2-3,few,TRBV6-5,CASSYTGRVSDTQYF,TGTGCCAGCAGTTACACGGGCAGGGTATCAGATACGCAGTATTTT
.,TRBJ2-3,many,TRBV5-1,CASSLAVGSTDTQYF,TGCGCCAGCAGCTTGGCCGTCGGGAGCACAGATACGCAGTATTTT
.,TRBJ2-6,.,TRBV12-5,CASGLSRSGANVLTF,TGTGCTAGTGGTTTGTCAAGGTCTGGGGCCAACGTCCTGACTTTC
.,TRBJ2-5,few,TRBV6-5,CASSYRGSGETQYF,TGTGCCAGCAGTTACCGAGGATCAGGAGAGACCCAGTACTTC
TRBD2,TRBJ2-1,many,TRBV5-1,CASSLAASGGNEQFF,TGCGCCAGCAGCTTGGCGGCTAGCGGGGGTAATGAGCAGTTCTTC
TRBD1,TRBJ2-7,.,TRBV20-1,CSATRRDRKGLWEQYF,TGCAGTGCCACTCGCCGGGACAGAAAGGGTCTTTGGGAGCAGTACTTC
.,TRBJ1-2,.,TRBV20-1,CSAALWGDFNYGYTF,TGCAGTGCCGCACTCTGGGGAGATTTTAACTATGGCTACACCTTC
.,TRBJ2-1,.,TRBV20-1,CSARDFHEQFF,TGCAGTGCTAGAGATTTCCATGAGCAGTTCTTC
.,TRBJ2-5,.,TRBV5-1,CASSLAGRPTEETQYF,TGCGCCAGCAGCTTGGCCGGGAGACCCACCGAGGAGACCCAGTACTTC
.,TRBJ2-2,many,TRBV6-6,CASSVNPGELFF,TGTGCCAGCAGTGTTAACCCGGGGGAGCTGTTTTTT
.,TRBJ2-6,.,TRBV9,CASSVVAGPSWANVLTF,TGTGCCAGCAGCGTAGTTGCGGGGCCGTCTTGGGCCAACGTCCTGACTTTC
.,TRBJ2-7,few,TRBV7-2,CASSLASREQYF,TGTGCCAGCAGCTTAGCCAGCCGGGAGCAGTACTTC
.,TRBJ2-1,few,TRBV9,CASSVDQGSYNEQFF,TGTGCCAGCAGCGTAGACCAGGGCTCCTACAATGAGCAGTTCTTC
.,TRBJ1-5,few,TRBV20-1,CSARDNRAQPQHF,TGCAGTGCTAGAGACAACCGGGCCCAGCCCCAGCATTTT
TRBD2,TRBJ2-1,.,TRBV4-2,CASSQASGADNEQFF,TGTGCCAGCAGCCAAGCTAGCGGGGCCGACAATGAGCAGTTCTTC
.,TRBJ2-2,.,TRBV6-5,CASSYAGTPNTGELFF,TGTGCCAGCAGTTACGCCGGGACCCCGAACACCGGGGAGCTGTTTTTT
.,TRBJ2-1,.,TRBV7-2,CASSPSGVNEQFF,TGTGCCAGCAGCCCCTCCGGGGTCAATGAGCAGTTCTTC
TRBD1,TRBJ2-1,few,TRBV2,CASSVGQGYNEQFF,TGTGCCAGCAGTGTGGGACAGGGCTACAATGAGCAGTTCTTC
TRBD1,TRBJ2-7,.,TRBV6-5,CASSSIHRGEYEQYF,TGTGCCAGCAGTTCCATTCACAGGGGGGAGTACGAGCAGTACTTC
TRBD1,TRBJ2-1,.,TRBV28,CASSPPTGPSSYNEQFF,TGTGCCAGCAGTCCACCGACAGGGCCTAGCTCCTACAATGAGCAGTTCTTC
TRBD1,TRBJ1-6,few,TRBV9,CASSVRQGRDSPLHF,TGTGCCAGCAGCGTAAGACAGGGGCGCGATTCACCCCTCCACTTT
.,TRBJ2-3,few,TRBV7-2,CASSLVGPGADTQYF,TGTGCCAGCAGCTTAGTGGGACCCGGCGCAGATACGCAGTATTTT
.,TRBJ2-5,many,TRBV7-2,CASSLARAETQYF,TGTGCCAGCAGCTTAGCCAGGGCGGAGACCCAGTACTTC